This T cell receptor beta chain was retrieved from a study of Ad26.COV2.S vaccination and SARS-CoV-2 variants. Study information: The vaccine Ad26.COV2.S was put into the muscle once, or twice with 56 days between. The study, taken as a whole, reports: Vaccinees displayed broader spike-specific TCR repertoires than placebo recipients.

Sample treatment: 15 to 20 received Ad26.COV2.S at low or high dose, single or two shots; about 5 received placebo; per-sample allocation not given. The samples date from day 63 after the first vaccine or placebo injection. CDR1 is MNHEY and CDR2 is SMNVEV in the germline V gene (reference sequence). CDR3 size: 13 residues. With V trimmed by 6 bases and J by 4 bases, 4 bases remained unmatched. As for this clone: The antigen is undetermined.

Sequenced by immunoSEQ multiplex PCR; TCRdb stores in-frame clones only, minus some. The sample lists about 440,000 clones; roughly 87% were seen once. The TCR originated in a person aged 18-60 years who received the Ad26.COV2.S COVID-19 vaccine or a placebo. The genes are TRBV27 and TRBJ1-1; 8 bases agree with TRBD1. Source: peripheral blood, taken in a trial of Ad26.COV2.S vaccine versus placebo. CDR3 loop: CASRKQGVTEAFF. The CDR3 nucleotides read TGTGCCAGCAGGAAACAGGGGGTCACTGAAGCTTTCTTT.